The 15 T cell receptor beta chains below were found in one sample sequenced in a study of CD8 T cells in ankylosing spondylitis. TCRdb itself ran the 5' RACE reads through MiXCR, one entry per CDR3 protein. The sample contains more than 150,000 distinct CDR3 sequences, roughly 13% of which appear only once. The sequenced sample was blood, either unsorted or a sorted T cell fraction (not recorded which). The receptors come from a male donor with ankylosing spondylitis or in good health (not recorded which).

This sequence joins TRBV4-1 and TRBJ1-5; tentative D call: TRBD1 (5 bases). The germline V gene encodes CDR1 MGHRA and CDR2 YSYEKL. V dropped 4 bases and J dropped 7 bases, with 14 bases sitting between them. This CDR3 is 14 amino acids long. The CDR3 spells CASSLIRVEQPQHF. CDR3 nucleotide sequence: TGCGCCAGCAGCCTTATCAGGGTGGAGCAGCCCCAGCATTTT.

V usage is TRBV4-2 and J usage is TRBJ1-2; D unresolved. Trimming removed 0 bases from V and 4 bases from J, with 12 bases in between. The CDR3 is 15 residues long. Germline CDR1 LGHNA, CDR2 YNFKEQ. CDR3 sequence (DNA): TGTGCCAGCAGCCAAGATCTGCGGGATCCCTATGGCTACACCTTC. Translation gives CASSQDLRDPYGYTF.

The chain uses TRBV19 and TRBJ2-3, with 9 bases that match TRBD2. J lost 6 bases, V lost 8 bases, and 12 bases had no gene match. The CDR3 is made up of 15 amino acids. Germline V gene sequence: CDR1 LNHDA, CDR2 SQIVND (reference sequence). This CDR3 reads CASSDPQRGDDTQYF. CDR3 DNA: TGTGCCAGTTCGGATCCCCAGCGGGGGGATGATACGCAGTATTTT.

This clonotype turned up a few times. V usage is TRBV7-6 and J usage is TRBJ2-1; 9 nucleotides line up with TRBD2. Looked up from germline, CDR1 is SGHVS and CDR2 is FNYEAQ. J was trimmed by 5 bases and V by 1 base; bases with no gene match: 9. The CDR3 extends over 17 amino acids. The CDR3 loop is CASSLGSLAGLNNEQFF. Written as DNA, the CDR3 is TGTGCCAGCAGCTTAGGATCACTAGCGGGCCTCAACAATGAGCAGTTCTTC.

The chain recombines TRBV10-3 with TRBJ2-5, with D possibly being TRBD1 (6 bases). CDR1 is ENHRY, CDR2 SYGVKD, per germline. This CDR3 region has 15 residues. Trimming took off 3 bases at V and 1 base at J, with 12 bases between the two ends. DNA for the CDR3: TGTGCCATCAGTGACATACAGGGCTTCCAAGAGACCCAGTACTTC. It codes for CAISDIQGFQETQYF.

The V call is TRBV11-1, the J call TRBJ2-1; TRBD2 matches 7 bases. The germline V gene encodes CDR1 SGHAT and CDR2 FQDESV (reference sequence). J lost 3 bases, V lost 5 bases, and 16 bases had no gene match. This CDR3 has 18 amino acids. The CDR3 loop is CASSNKPRSGVLYNEQFF. The DNA of the CDR3 is TGTGCCAGCAGCAATAAACCTCGCAGCGGGGTGCTCTACAATGAGCAGTTCTTC.

V gene TRBV28 combines with J gene TRBJ2-5; D gene ambiguous. Trimming removed 4 bases at V and 1 base at J, with 10 bases between. The CDR3 runs 14 residues. Looked up from germline, CDR1 is MDHEN and CDR2 is SYDVKM. The CDR3 region has the DNA TGTGCCAGCAGTTCGTCTACGGGCCAAGAGACCCAGTACTTC. Residues: CASSSSTGQETQYF.

The chain has TRBV4-1 and TRBJ2-1; D is possibly TRBD2 (7 bases). The CDR3 runs 16 residues. The V gene's germline CDR1 is MGHRA and CDR2 YSYEKL. V lost 4 bases and J lost 0, with 13 bases in between. The CDR3 loop reads CASSRQGGGSYNEQFF. The CDR3 bases are TGCGCCAGCAGCCGGCAGGGAGGGGGCTCCTACAATGAGCAGTTCTTC.

This sequence joins TRBV7-9 and TRBJ2-2; a weak D match, TRBD1 (6 bases). The CDR3 contains 14 residues. With 4 bases removed from V and 3 bases from J, the gap between germline ends came to 9 bases. CDR1 SEHNR and CDR2 FQNEAQ come from the germline V gene (reference sequence). CDR3: CASSSGAYTGELFF. The CDR3 DNA is TGTGCCAGCAGCTCAGGGGCCTACACCGGGGAGCTGTTTTTT. Full variable domain (outside the CDR3, taken from reference TRBV7-9 and TRBJ2-2): DTGVSQNPRHKITKRGQNVTFRCDPISEHNRLYWYRQTLGQGPEFLTYFQNEAQLEKSRLLSDRFSAERPKGSFSTLEIQRTEQGDSAMYLCASSSGAYTGELFFGEGSRLTVL.

Details on this clonotype: Since a much larger clone is just one base distant, this may be a read error. The chain employs TRBV6-6 and TRBJ2-7; TRBD1 matches 7 bases. Germline V gives CDR1 MNHNY, CDR2 SVGAGI (reference sequence). The CDR3 consists of 13 residues. Trimming took 7 bases from V and 2 from J; bases not matched to a gene: 5. CDR3 region: CASTPGTAYEQYF. The CDR3 nucleotides read TGTGCCAGCACCCCCGGGACAGCCTACGAGCAGTACTTC.

Concerning this clonotype itself: It may be a read error: a sequence one base away is much more abundant. V is TRBV12-3 or TRBV12-4 and J is TRBJ2-5; D gene uncertain. The V end was cut by 8 bases, the J end by 5 bases, with 21 bases between. This CDR3 has 15 residues. The CDR3 sequence: CASGPSWSGAETQYF. In nucleotides, the CDR3 is TGTGCCAGCGGTCCTTCATGGTCCGGCGCGGAGACCCAGTACTTC.

This clonotype was counted between two and nine times. The rearrangement uses TRBV2 and TRBJ2-3; D might be TRBD1 (6 bases). This CDR3 is built from 15 residues. The V end lost 0 bases, the J end lost 9 bases, and 16 bases lay between the germline ends. Germline values: CDR1 SNHLY, CDR2 FYNNEI. CDR3 bases: TGTGCCAGCAGTGAAGCTGAGGGGGTCCTTCTAACGCAGTATTTT. This sequence encodes CASSEAEGVLLTQYF.

The chain recombines TRBV15 with TRBJ2-3, with D unresolved. Trimming pared 7 bases from V and 2 bases from J, leaving 7 bases between. This CDR3 region has 12 residues. Germline values: CDR1 LNHNV, CDR2 YYDKDF (reference sequence). DNA for the CDR3: TGTGCCACCAAACTCTTCACAGATACGCAGTATTTT. Its translation is CATKLFTDTQYF. Drawing the rest from reference TRBV15 and TRBJ2-3, the complete variable domain is DAMVIQNPRYQVTQFGKPVTLSCSQTLNHNVMYWYQQKSSQAPKLLFHYYDKDFNNEADTPDNFQSRRPNTSFCFLDIRSPGLGDTAMYLCATKLFTDTQYFGPGTRLTVL.

J is TRBJ2-1 and V is TRBV6-5; D remains ambiguous. The CDR3 extends over 14 amino acids. With 0 bases removed from V and 3 bases from J, the gap between germline ends came to 6 bases. Germline V lookup: CDR1 MNHEY, CDR2 SVGAGI. The CDR3 nucleotides read TGTGCCAGCAGTTACTCGAATTTCTACAATGAGCAGTTCTTC. Its translation: CASSYSNFYNEQFF.

This clonotype was observed a handful of times. The rearrangement links TRBV5-1 to TRBJ1-1, with D perhaps TRBD1 (5 bases). CDR3 size: 15 residues. CDR1 and CDR2 from the germline V gene are SGHRS and YFSETQ. The V end lost 4 bases, the J end lost 3 bases, and 16 bases lay between the germline ends. CDR3 in amino acids: CASSPRDGIYTEAFF. CDR3 in DNA: TGCGCCAGCAGCCCGCGGGACGGAATATACACTGAAGCTTTCTTT.